This entry lists 13 T cell receptor beta chains sequenced from one sample in a study of T cell responses to AZD1222 COVID-19 vaccine. TCRdb's copy holds only in-frame clones and misses some; the assay was immunoSEQ multiplex PCR. The table records roughly 79,000 clones, about 90% of them present only once. This specimen was peripheral blood, taken on day 0 of MenACWY control vaccination. These receptors all come from an adult in good health.

The rearrangement links TRBV2 to TRBJ1-1; a weak D match, TRBD1 (5 bases). CDR1 SNHLY and CDR2 FYNNEI come from the germline V gene. The CDR3 is made up of 14 amino acids. Trimming took off 5 bases at V and 4 bases at J, with 14 bases between the two ends. CDR3 nucleotides: TGTGCCAGCAGTTTTGGACCGGGGGGCACTGAAGCTTTCTTT. Translated: CASSFGPGGTEAFF.

This chain links TRBV28 with TRBJ1-5, with 10 bases aligning to TRBD1. The CDR3 is 16 residues long. V lost 4 bases and J lost 2; bases outside the gene matches: 5. Per the germline V gene, CDR1 is MDHEN and CDR2 is SYDVKM. CDR3 loop: CASSSPGQGGNQPQHF. The CDR3 region has the DNA TGTGCCAGCAGTTCCCCTGGACAGGGGGGCAATCAGCCCCAGCATTTT.

This clone was picked up one time. J is TRBJ2-3 and V is TRBV2; the match to TRBD1 covers 8 bases. The V gene's germline CDR1 is SNHLY and CDR2 FYNNEI. There are 15 residues in the CDR3. The trim removed 6 bases at V and 5 bases at J, leaving 10 bases unmatched. CDR3 protein: CASRPRTGSGDTQYF. CDR3 nucleotide sequence: TGTGCCAGCAGGCCAAGGACAGGGAGTGGAGATACGCAGTATTTT.

The V gene is TRBV19, the J gene TRBJ1-5, with D perhaps matching TRBD1 (5 bases). The CDR3 runs to 13 residues. Trimming removed 9 bases from V and 3 bases from J, with 12 bases in between. The germline V gene encodes CDR1 LNHDA and CDR2 SQIVND (reference sequence). The CDR3 sequence: CASQGDNNQPQHF. CDR3 sequence (DNA): TGTGCCAGCCAGGGAGATAACAATCAGCCCCAGCATTTT.

The chain is built from TRBV5-6 and TRBJ2-3; the match to TRBD1 covers 8 bases. The ends lost 2 bases at V and 4 bases at J; junction bases unmatched: 3. Per germline, CDR1 SGHDT and CDR2 YYEEEE. The CDR3 is 14 amino acids. The CDR3: CASSLGQGADTQYF. For the CDR3, the DNA is TGTGCCAGCAGCTTAGGACAGGGAGCAGATACGCAGTATTTT.

This clone is a singleton in its sample. The chain carries TRBV7-2 and TRBJ1-5; a possible D gene is TRBD1 (5 bases). The ends were cut back, 1 base at V and 6 bases at J, with 7 bases in the middle. The CDR3 is 13 residues long. Germline V gene sequence: CDR1 SGHTA, CDR2 FQGNSA. CDR3 loop: CASSLEGRQPQHF. CDR3 sequence (DNA): TGTGCCAGCAGCTTAGAGGGACGTCAGCCCCAGCATTTT.

The chain joins TRBV18 to TRBJ2-6, with 7 bases aligning to TRBD1. This CDR3 comprises 15 residues. Germline V gene sequence: CDR1 KGHSH, CDR2 LQKENI. J was trimmed by 4 bases and V by 3 bases; bases with no gene match: 3. CDR3 coding DNA: TGTGCCAGCTCACCCGACAGGGCGGGGGCCAACGTCCTGACTTTC. It codes for CASSPDRAGANVLTF.

The J gene is TRBJ2-6, the V gene TRBV9; no definite D call. This CDR3 region has 13 residues. Germline CDR1 and CDR2: SGDLS and YYNGEE. Trimming cost V 0 bases and J 3 bases, with 1 base left between them. DNA for the CDR3: TGTGCCAGCAGCGTAGTTGGGGCCAACGTCCTGACTTTC. Translated: CASSVVGANVLTF.

The chain employs TRBV25-1 and TRBJ1-6, with D perhaps TRBD1 (6 bases). Trimming removed 3 bases from V and 7 bases from J, with 19 bases in between. This CDR3 is built from 17 residues. Germline CDR1 and CDR2: MGHDK and SYGVNS. The CDR3 sequence is CASSDPVNGGQNSPLHF. The CDR3 DNA reads TGTGCCAGCAGTGATCCCGTCAACGGGGGCCAGAATTCACCCCTCCACTTT.

In the case of this clone: Within the sample, other DNA sequences also encode this same CDR3. The chain has TRBV19 and TRBJ2-5; 9 bases are a match to TRBD1. The V and J ends lost 1 base and 5 bases, in that order; junction bases with no gene match: 2. The CDR3 loop spans 14 amino acids. Germline V gene data show CDR1 as LNHDA and CDR2 as SQIVND (reference sequence). The CDR3: CASSIGQGGETQYF. CDR3 bases: TGTGCCAGTAGTATAGGACAGGGGGGGGAGACCCAGTACTTC.

This clone was seen a single time. V gene TRBV24-1 combines with J gene TRBJ2-3; 11 bases are a match to TRBD2. The CDR3 has 15 residues. V lost 3 bases, J lost 4 bases, and 2 bases stayed unmatched. The germline V gene encodes CDR1 KGHDR and CDR2 SFDVKD. CDR3 nucleotide sequence: TGTGCCACCAGTGATGGGACTAGCGGCGCAGATACGCAGTATTTT. It translates to CATSDGTSGADTQYF.

The V gene is TRBV11-2, the J gene TRBJ1-3, with unresolved D. Germline V gene sequence: CDR1 SGHAT, CDR2 FQNNGV. The germline V and J ends were trimmed by 5 bases and 0 bases, with 11 bases remaining between them. The CDR3 length is 15 residues. The CDR3: CASSPHSDSGNTIYF. CDR3 coding DNA: TGTGCCAGCAGCCCCCACTCGGACTCTGGAAACACCATATATTTT. The variable domain in full, completed from reference TRBV11-2 and TRBJ1-3, reads EAGVAQSPRYKIIEKRQSVAFWCNPISGHATLYWYQQILGQGPKLLIQFQNNGVVDDSQLPKDRFSAERLKGVDSTLKIQPAKLEDSAVYLCASSPHSDSGNTIYFGEGSWLTVV.

This clone is a singleton in its sample. The rearrangement links TRBV3-1 (or the pseudogene TRBV3-2) to TRBJ2-7; D perhaps matches TRBD1 (6 bases). This CDR3 is 17 amino acids long. CDR1 and CDR2 (germline): LGHDT, YNNKEL (reference sequence). V was shortened by 2 bases and J by 6 bases, with 23 bases between the two germline ends. The CDR3 reads CASSQFPTGNLLAEQYF. CDR3 sequence (DNA): TGTGCCAGCAGCCAATTTCCGACAGGCAATCTCCTTGCCGAGCAGTACTTC.